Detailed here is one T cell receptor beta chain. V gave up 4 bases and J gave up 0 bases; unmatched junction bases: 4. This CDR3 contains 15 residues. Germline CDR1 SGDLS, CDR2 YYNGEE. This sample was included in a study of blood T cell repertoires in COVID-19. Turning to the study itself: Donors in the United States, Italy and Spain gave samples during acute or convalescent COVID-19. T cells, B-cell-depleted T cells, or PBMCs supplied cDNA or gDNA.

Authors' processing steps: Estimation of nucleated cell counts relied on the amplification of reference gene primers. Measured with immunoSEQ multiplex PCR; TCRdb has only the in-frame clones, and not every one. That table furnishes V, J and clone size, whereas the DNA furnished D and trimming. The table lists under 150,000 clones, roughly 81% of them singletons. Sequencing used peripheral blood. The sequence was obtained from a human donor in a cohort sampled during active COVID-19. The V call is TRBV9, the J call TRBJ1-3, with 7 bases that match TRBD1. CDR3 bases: TGTGCCAGCAGCTCCCGGGACAGCTCTGGAAACACCATATATTTT. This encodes CASSSRDSSGNTIYF. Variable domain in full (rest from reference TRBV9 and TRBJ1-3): DSGVTQTPKHLITATGQRVTLRCSPRSGDLSVYWYQQSLDQGLQFLIQYYNGEERAKGNILERFSAQQFPDLHSELNLSSLELGDSALYFCASSSRDSSGNTIYFGEGSWLTVV.